This T cell receptor beta chain comes out of a study of cytomegalovirus exposure and HLA in healthy donors. It was with 60 Vbeta and 13 Jbeta primers that the PCR ran. The assay was immunoSEQ multiplex PCR, and TCRdb's table has in-frame clones only and misses some. The repertoire holds 180,000 or so clones, with approximately 80% as singletons. The TCR originated in a female donor in good health and CMV-seronegative. The specimen was PBMCs.

CDR3 DNA: TGCGCCAGCAGCTCTCAAAGTCGGGGAGACTATGGCTACACCTTC. It codes for CASSSQSRGDYGYTF. V and J are TRBV4-1 and TRBJ1-2; D unresolved. V lost 5 bases, J lost 3 bases, and 16 bases lay in between. The CDR3 runs to 15 residues. Germline lookup yields CDR1 MGHRA and CDR2 YSYEKL.